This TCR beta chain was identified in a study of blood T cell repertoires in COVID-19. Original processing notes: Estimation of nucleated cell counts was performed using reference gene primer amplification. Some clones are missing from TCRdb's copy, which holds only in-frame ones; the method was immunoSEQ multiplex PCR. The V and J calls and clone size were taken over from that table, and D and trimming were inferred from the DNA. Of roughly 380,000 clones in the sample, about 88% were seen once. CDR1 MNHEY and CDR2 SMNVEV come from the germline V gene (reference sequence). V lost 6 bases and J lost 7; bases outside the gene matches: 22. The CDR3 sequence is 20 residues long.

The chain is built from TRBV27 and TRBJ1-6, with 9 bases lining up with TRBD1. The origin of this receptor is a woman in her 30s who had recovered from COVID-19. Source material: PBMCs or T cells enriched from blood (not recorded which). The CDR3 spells CASSWGGGGTGPSWNSPLHF. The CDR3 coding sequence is TGTGCCAGCAGCTGGGGCGGGGGTGGGACAGGGCCCTCCTGGAATTCACCCCTCCACTTT.